Given below is one TCR beta chain in context. CDR1 and CDR2 (germline): LNHDA, SQIVND (reference sequence). The V gene end was trimmed by 7 bases and the J gene end by 6 bases; junction bases not matched to a gene: 5. The CDR3 extends over 13 amino acids. Study processing details: Using reference gene primer amplification, nucleated cell counts were estimated. Using immunoSEQ multiplex PCR, the repertoire was profiled, and TCRdb retains in-frame clones only, with some absent. V and J calls and clone size are as listed in that table; D and trimming were resolved from the DNA. Of approximately 74,000 clones listed, approximately 86% are singletons. This entry is derived from a study of blood T cell repertoires in COVID-19. Study overall: From the United States, Italy and Spain came samples of acute and convalescent COVID-19. PBMCs, B-cell-depleted T cells, or T cells were the source of the cDNA or gDNA that made up the material.

The specimen sequenced was peripheral blood. The receptor comes from a man between 65 and 85 years old with acute or convalescent COVID-19. The chain is built from TRBV19 and TRBJ1-5, with TRBD1 identical over 8 bases. In DNA form, the CDR3 reads TGTGCCAGTACGGACAGGGAGCGTCAGCCCCAGCATTTT. It is translated as CASTDRERQPQHF.